This T cell receptor (beta chain) came from a study of control samples from healthy donors and cancer patients. The assay was immunoSEQ multiplex PCR, and TCRdb's table has in-frame clones only and misses some. The sample has fewer than 100,000 clones; roughly 78% are singletons. This clone occurred once. The sample was blood. The origin of this receptor is a man between 60 and 75 years old in good health.

For the CDR3, the DNA is TGTGCCAGCAGAACTACAGGGGGATCTTCCTACGAGCAGTACTTC. Protein: CASRTTGGSSYEQYF. J is TRBJ2-7 and V is TRBV6-5; 8 bases are shared with TRBD1. Germline trimming cut 6 bases from V and 1 base from J; bases unmatched to any gene: 8. This CDR3 has 15 amino acids. Per the germline V gene, CDR1 is MNHEY and CDR2 is SVGAGI.